These 3 T cell receptor beta chains originate from one sample sequenced in a study of immune evolution from preneoplasia to lung adenocarcinoma. Sequencing was performed with immunoSEQ multiplex PCR; in TCRdb, only in-frame clones are kept and a portion is missing. The table lists a few thousand clones, about four fifths of them singletons. Sequencing was performed on FFPE adjacent normal lung tissue. The source of these receptors is a person between 60 and 80 years old with lung adenocarcinoma.

V is TRBV2 and J is TRBJ2-1; perhaps TRBD1 as D (5 bases). Germline V gene lookup returns CDR1 SNHLY and CDR2 FYNNEI. The V end was cut by 5 bases, the J end by 10 bases, with 12 bases between. The CDR3 has 12 amino acids. Here the CDR3 reads CASSLQDREQFF. The CDR3 nucleotides read TGTGCCAGCAGTTTACAGGATAGGGAGCAGTTCTTC.

The V call is TRBV2, the J call TRBJ1-3, with D perhaps matching TRBD1 (6 bases). CDR3 length: 13 residues. Germline CDR1 and CDR2: SNHLY and FYNNEI. Between the trimmed V and J ends, which lost 6 bases and 4 bases, there was a span of 10 bases. CDR3 nucleotides: TGTGCCAGCAGCCCGGGACAAGGAAACACCATATATTTT. As protein: CASSPGQGNTIYF.

CDR3 amino acids: CASSDNRPPLKQYF. Here the CDR3 DNA reads TGTGCCAGCAGTGATAACAGGCCGCCTTTGAAGCAGTACTTC. V is TRBV25-1 and J is TRBJ2-7; possible D gene TRBD1, 5 bases. Germline CDR1 and CDR2: MGHDK and SYGVNS. Trimming stripped 3 bases from V and 8 bases from J, with 17 bases between. The CDR3 is 14 amino acids.